These T cell receptor beta chains were read from a single sample in a study of Ad26.COV2.S vaccination and SARS-CoV-2 variants. Sequencing used immunoSEQ multiplex PCR; TCRdb keeps in-frame clones, though not all of them. Of hundreds of thousands of clones listed, roughly 90% are singletons. The sequences come from peripheral blood, collected in a trial of Ad26.COV2.S vaccine versus placebo. The source is a person aged 18 to 65 who received the Ad26.COV2.S COVID-19 vaccine or a placebo. The CDR3 runs from the conserved cysteine through the conserved F or W. A D gene is named only where the DNA matches it firmly. Expanded clones are given a class, and other clones once, few, many or no size at all.

clone size	V gene	D gene	J gene	CDR3 protein	CDR3 DNA
-	TRBV11-2	-	TRBJ2-3	CASSPTGSTDTQYF	TGTGCCAGCAGCCCCACAGGGAGCACAGATACGCAGTATTTT
-	TRBV10-1	-	TRBJ2-1	CASSGGIRTHNEQFF	TGCGCCAGCAGTGGCGGGATTCGAACCCACAATGAGCAGTTCTTC
-	TRBV7-2	TRBD1	TRBJ1-4	CASSPGTAINEKLFF	TGTGCCAGCAGCCCCGGGACAGCCATTAATGAAAAACTGTTTTTT
-	TRBV6-5	-	TRBJ2-2	CASMPYSTTGELFF	TGTGCCAGCATGCCTTACAGCACCACCGGGGAGCTGTTTTTT
-	TRBV30	-	TRBJ2-1	CAWSVGAWGEQFF	TGTGCCTGGAGTGTCGGTGCTTGGGGTGAGCAGTTCTTC
-	TRBV3-1/TRBV3-2	TRBD2	TRBJ2-7	CASSQTSGRAGEQYF	TGTGCCAGCAGTCAGACTAGCGGGAGGGCCGGCGAGCAGTACTTC
-	TRBV30	-	TRBJ2-5	CAWSVSRTQYF	TGTGCCTGGAGTGTATCGAGGACCCAGTACTTC
-	TRBV6-5	TRBD2	TRBJ2-7	CASSYRTSGNYEQYF	TGTGCCAGCAGTTACAGGACTAGCGGGAACTACGAGCAGTACTTC
-	TRBV21-1	-	TRBJ2-3	CASSKAGTRGGTQYF	TGTGCCAGCAGCAAAGCAGGGACCCGAGGAGGTACGCAGTATTTT
once	TRBV5-1	-	TRBJ2-7	CASSERTDSYEQYF	TGCGCCAGCAGCGAACGGACAGACTCCTACGAGCAGTACTTC
-	TRBV5-1	-	TRBJ2-2	CASSSLILPPNTGELFF	TGCGCCAGCAGCTCCCTAATTTTGCCCCCGAACACCGGGGAGCTGTTTTTT
-	TRBV3-1/TRBV3-2	-	TRBJ2-6	CASSLPGANVLTF	TGTGCCAGCAGCCTCCCTGGGGCCAACGTCCTGACTTTC
-	TRBV27	-	TRBJ1-6	CASSNLGSSYNSPLHF	TGTGCCAGCAGTAACCTCGGGAGCTCCTATAATTCACCCCTCCACTTT
-	TRBV7-8	-	TRBJ1-4	CASAGQPNEKLFF	TGTGCCAGTGCTGGACAGCCCAATGAAAAACTGTTTTTT
-	TRBV6-5	TRBD2	TRBJ2-3	CASGDSGRDTDTQYF	TGTGCCAGCGGGGATAGCGGGAGAGACACAGATACGCAGTATTTT
-	TRBV5-4	-	TRBJ1-1	CASSFLQGAAMNTEAFF	TGTGCCAGCAGCTTTTTGCAGGGCGCGGCGATGAACACTGAAGCTTTCTTT
-	TRBV20-1	-	TRBJ1-2	CSAAGPGGYTF	TGCAGTGCCGCAGGCCCGGGCGGCTACACCTTC
few	TRBV18	TRBD2	TRBJ2-1	CASSRTSEYNEQFF	TGTGCCAGCTCCCGGACTAGCGAGTACAATGAGCAGTTCTTC
once	TRBV19	-	TRBJ2-2	CATSKRGENTGELFF	TGTGCCACCTCAAAGAGAGGGGAGAACACCGGGGAGCTGTTTTTT
-	TRBV5-5	-	TRBJ2-1	CASSLSRHGAMNEQFF	TGTGCCAGCAGCTTGTCCCGACACGGGGCGATGAATGAGCAGTTCTTC
few	TRBV4-3	-	TRBJ1-2	CASSRSPANYGYTF	TGCGCCAGCAGCCGTAGTCCGGCAAACTATGGCTACACCTTC
-	TRBV7-9	-	TRBJ2-5	CASSEDRTQYF	TGTGCCAGCAGCGAGGACAGGACCCAGTACTTC
few	TRBV10-3	-	TRBJ2-1	CAISEPENYNEQFF	TGTGCCATCAGTGAGCCGGAAAACTACAATGAGCAGTTCTTC
-	TRBV29-1	-	TRBJ1-2	CSVEEERGYTF	TGCAGCGTTGAAGAGGAACGGGGCTACACCTTC
-	TRBV4-3	-	TRBJ1-3	CASSRRPYGQNSGNTIYF	TGCGCCAGCAGCCGACGCCCCTACGGACAGAACTCTGGAAACACCATATATTTT
once	TRBV14	-	TRBJ2-1	CASSQGMDTSYNEQFF	TGTGCCAGCAGCCAGGGGATGGACACATCCTACAATGAGCAGTTCTTC
-	TRBV28	-	TRBJ1-6	CASSPNGGNSPLHF	TGTGCCAGCAGCCCAAACGGGGGTAATTCACCCCTCCACTTT
-	TRBV27	TRBD2	TRBJ2-5	CASSLERGSETQYF	TGTGCCAGCAGTTTAGAGCGGGGATCGGAGACCCAGTACTTC
-	TRBV15	TRBD2	TRBJ2-2	CATSRDRLAANTGELFF	TGTGCCACCAGCAGAGATCGACTAGCGGCGAACACCGGGGAGCTGTTTTTT
-	TRBV27	TRBD1	TRBJ1-5	CASSLSGQGYGNQPQHF	TGTGCCAGCAGTTTATCGGGACAGGGATACGGCAATCAGCCCCAGCATTTT
-	TRBV6-6	-	TRBJ2-1	CASSLEGEQFF	TGTGCCAGCAGTCTAGAGGGTGAGCAGTTCTTC
-	TRBV6-6	-	TRBJ1-6	CASSPTPGANSPLHF	TGTGCCAGCAGCCCCACGCCGGGGGCTAATTCACCCCTCCACTTT
-	TRBV19	TRBD1	TRBJ1-3	CASTKEGTGRNTIYF	TGTGCCAGTACCAAAGAAGGGACAGGGCGAAACACCATATATTTT
-	TRBV6-6	-	TRBJ2-7	CASSYPGTPSYEQYF	TGTGCCAGCAGTTACCCCGGGACACCTTCCTACGAGCAGTACTTC
few	TRBV30	-	TRBJ2-7	CAWRKGSVRAYEQYF	TGTGCCTGGAGAAAGGGTAGCGTTAGGGCCTACGAGCAGTACTTC
once	TRBV7-9	-	TRBJ2-1	CASSLFMNEQFF	TGTGCCAGCAGCTTATTTATGAATGAGCAGTTCTTC
-	TRBV28	-	TRBJ2-2	CASTEGQSTTGELFF	TGTGCCAGCACGGAAGGACAAAGTACTACCGGGGAGCTGTTTTTT
-	TRBV5-4	-	TRBJ2-7	CASSPDRGTSHGYEQYF	TGTGCCAGCAGTCCGGACCGCGGGACCTCGCATGGGTACGAGCAGTACTTC
-	TRBV19	TRBD1	TRBJ1-5	CASSSGQGPRYSNQPQHF	TGTGCCAGTAGTTCCGGACAGGGACCACGCTATAGCAATCAGCCCCAGCATTTT
few	TRBV6-2/TRBV6-3	-	TRBJ2-7	CASSFVAVANPYEQYF	TGTGCCAGCAGTTTTGTAGCGGTAGCTAACCCCTACGAGCAGTACTTC
-	TRBV19	-	TRBJ1-2	CASSINYGYTF	TGTGCCAGTAGTATAAACTATGGCTACACCTTC
-	TRBV30	-	TRBJ2-3	CASGRGTDTQYF	TGTGCCTCGGGCCGGGGCACAGATACGCAGTATTTT
-	TRBV9	-	TRBJ2-7	CASSHGMSSYEQYF	TGTGCCAGCAGCCACGGGATGAGCTCCTACGAGCAGTACTTC
-	TRBV24-1	-	TRBJ1-4	CATSLGATTNEKLFF	TGTGCCACCAGTCTCGGGGCGACAACTAATGAAAAACTGTTTTTT
-	TRBV3-1/TRBV3-2	-	TRBJ2-1	CASSQEYSLERIESYNEQFF	TGTGCCAGCAGCCAAGAGTACTCTTTGGAGCGGATAGAGTCCTACAATGAGCAGTTCTTC
-	TRBV20-1	TRBD1	TRBJ1-1	CSARGQGGAFF	TGCAGTGCTAGGGGACAGGGAGGAGCTTTCTTT
-	TRBV19	TRBD2	TRBJ2-1	CASSMYGRALDNEQFF	TGTGCCAGTAGTATGTACGGGAGGGCCCTCGACAATGAGCAGTTCTTC
-	TRBV2	-	TRBJ2-1	CASSEGASVNNEQFF	TGTGCCAGCAGTGAAGGGGCTAGCGTTAACAATGAGCAGTTCTTC